This record covers a single T cell receptor (beta chain). This specimen belongs to a study of T cell repertoires in cytomegalovirus infection. TCRdb reprocessed the reads with MiXCR, giving one entry per CDR3 protein. The sample lists 350,000 to 500,000 distinct CDR3 sequences, roughly 30% occurring once. Source material: PBMCs. The receptor's source is a human donor in good health (CMV status not recorded). Some clones in this sample may be carry-over from other donors' samples.

This chain's CDR3 is CSARLGTGPNNEQFF. CDR3 sequence (DNA): TGCAGTGCTAGACTCGGGACAGGGCCGAACAATGAGCAGTTCTTC. This sequence joins TRBV20-1 and TRBJ2-1; TRBD1 agrees at 9 bases. Trimming removed 2 bases from V and 5 bases from J; junction bases left unmatched: 7. Germline assignment: CDR1 DFQATT and CDR2 SNEGSKA (reference sequence). The CDR3 has 15 amino acids.